Presented here are 25 T cell receptor beta chains from one specimen sequenced in a study of TIL therapy for anti-PD-1-resistant metastatic lung cancer. The libraries were made with immunoSEQ v3. The method was immunoSEQ multiplex PCR; TCRdb's version includes in-frame clones alone and lacks a portion of them. The sample records 9,500 to 15,000 clones, 58% being singletons. The sample's time point: pre-treatment sample, taken before nivolumab and TIL therapy. Pleural nodules or supraclavicular lymph nodes made up most of the excised metastases sampled. The source was tumor tissue, collected at baseline. The receptor set was obtained from a person aged 25-80 years with non-small cell lung cancer.

This clone has a handful of counts. The gene calls are TRBV20-1 and TRBJ2-1; D is undetermined. Trimming removed 2 bases at V and 6 bases at J, with 5 bases between. This CDR3 is 11 amino acids long. CDR1 and CDR2 from the germline V gene are DFQATT and SNEGSKA (reference sequence). The CDR3 spells CSARRLNEQFF. The DNA of the CDR3 is TGCAGTGCTAGACGCCTCAATGAGCAGTTCTTC.

The chain carries TRBV10-3 and TRBJ1-1; 8 bases line up with TRBD1. Germline CDR1 ENHRY, CDR2 SYGVKD. The CDR3 length is 15 residues. The J segment lost 0 bases and the V segment lost 5 bases, leaving 5 bases of the junction unmatched. CDR3 coding DNA: TGTGCCATCAGTCCCCGGACAGGGTTGAACACTGAAGCTTTCTTT. This gives the protein CAISPRTGLNTEAFF.

This chain links TRBV4-1 with TRBJ2-3, with D unresolved. This CDR3 has 14 amino acids. The germline V gene has CDR1 MGHRA and CDR2 YSYEKL. The V and J ends lost 5 bases and 1 base respectively, with 10 bases between them. CDR3 amino acids: CASSDVFRTDTQYF. The CDR3 DNA is TGCGCCAGCAGCGACGTGTTTCGCACAGATACGCAGTATTTT.

This clone was seen once. The V gene is TRBV4-1, the J gene TRBJ2-7; D is unresolved. The ends were cut back, 3 bases at V and 0 bases at J, with 0 bases in the middle. This CDR3 region has 11 residues. Germline V CDR1 and CDR2: MGHRA, YSYEKL. As DNA, the CDR3 is TGCGCCAGCAGCCACTCCTACGAGCAGTACTTC. It is translated as CASSHSYEQYF.

This clone was counted only a few times. V gene TRBV28 combines with J gene TRBJ2-7, with unresolved D. The CDR3 consists of 14 residues. CDR1 is MDHEN, CDR2 SYDVKM, per germline. The V end lost 11 bases, the J end lost 4 bases, and 21 bases lay between the germline ends. The CDR3 spells CAVTEPERLYEQYF. The CDR3 nucleotides are TGTGCCGTGACCGAGCCCGAAAGACTTTACGAGCAGTACTTC.

The chain combines TRBV18 with TRBJ2-7; D gene ambiguous. Trimming pared 3 bases from V and 4 bases from J, leaving 16 bases between. CDR1 and CDR2 (germline): KGHSH, LQKENI. The CDR3 loop spans 15 amino acids. The CDR3 reads CASSPYSGAGYEQYF. CDR3 coding DNA: TGTGCCAGCTCACCCTATTCGGGCGCCGGGTACGAGCAGTACTTC.

The chain uses TRBV5-8 and TRBJ1-1; D is perhaps TRBD1 (6 bases). The CDR3 is made up of 15 amino acids. Trimming removed 2 bases from V and 0 bases from J, with 11 bases in between. CDR1 is SGHTS, CDR2 YDEGEE, per germline. The CDR3 DNA reads as TGTGCCAGCAGCTTCCGACACAGGGTGAACACTGAAGCTTTCTTT. It specifies CASSFRHRVNTEAFF. Using reference TRBV5-8 and TRBJ1-1 for the parts outside the CDR3, the full variable domain is EAGVTQSPTHLIKTRGQQATLRCSPISGHTSVYWYQQALGLGLQFLLWYDEGEERNRGNFPPRFSGRQFPNYSSELNVNALELEDSALYLCASSFRHRVNTEAFFGQGTRLTVV.

This rearrangement joins TRBV5-1 to TRBJ2-7, with D perhaps TRBD2 (5 bases). CDR3 length: 14 residues. The V gene lost 1 base and the J gene lost 2 bases, with 10 bases spanning the gap. Germline values: CDR1 SGHRS, CDR2 YFSETQ. This chain's CDR3 is CASSLSGGTYEQYF. CDR3 nucleotide sequence: TGCGCCAGCAGCTTGAGCGGAGGAACCTACGAGCAGTACTTC. The whole variable domain, filled in from reference TRBV5-1 and TRBJ2-7, reads KAGVTQTPRYLIKTRGQQVTLSCSPISGHRSVSWYQQTPGQGLQFLFEYFSETQRNKGNFPGRFSGRQFSNSRSEMNVSTLELGDSALYLCASSLSGGTYEQYFGPGTRLTVT.

This chain connects TRBV7-3 to TRBJ2-5, with TRBD1 identical over 7 bases. V was pared by 5 bases and J by 5 bases, with 11 bases of the junction left unmatched. The CDR3 is 15 residues long. From germline, CDR1 is SGHTA and CDR2 FQGTGA. The CDR3 DNA follows: TGTGCCAGCAGCGTGGCATCGGGGACAGCCGAGACCCAGTACTTC. Amino acids: CASSVASGTAETQYF.

The rearrangement links TRBV27 to TRBJ2-7, with D perhaps matching TRBD1 (5 bases). The germline CDR1 and CDR2 sequences are MNHEY and SMNVEV (reference sequence). The CDR3 sequence is 11 residues long. With 8 bases removed from V and 3 bases from J, the gap between germline ends came to 8 bases. The chain's CDR3 is CASGHDYEQYF. CDR3 in DNA: TGTGCCAGCGGACACGACTACGAGCAGTACTTC.

The table lists this clone with a count of one. The chain combines TRBV7-9 with TRBJ2-7; TRBD1 agrees at 7 bases. The J call may be in error: the DNA end matches TRBJ2-5 better. Germline assignment: CDR1 SEHNR and CDR2 FQNEAQ (reference sequence). CDR3 length: 14 amino acids. CDR3 amino acids: CASSRGQNQETQYF. In nucleotides, the CDR3 is TGTGCCAGCAGCCGGGGACAGAATCAAGAGACCCAGTACTTC.

V and J are TRBV27 and TRBJ2-7; 11 positions agree with TRBD1. The V gene end was trimmed by 3 bases and the J gene end by 9 bases; junction bases not matched to a gene: 19. Germline V gene data show CDR1 as MNHEY and CDR2 as SMNVEV (reference sequence). The CDR3 consists of 18 residues. CDR3 sequence reads: CASSFDADRGRLGGPQYF. CDR3 coding DNA: TGTGCCAGCAGTTTTGATGCGGACAGGGGGCGTCTGGGTGGTCCGCAGTACTTC.

This clone showed up just once. The chain has TRBV7-3 and TRBJ2-7, with TRBD2 matching 7 bases. CDR1 and CDR2 (germline): SGHTA, FQGTGA. This CDR3 contains 15 residues. Trimming removed 2 bases from V and 0 bases from J; junction bases left unmatched: 4. Here the CDR3 reads CASSLYGGGSYEQYF. In DNA form, the CDR3 reads TGTGCCAGCAGCTTATACGGCGGGGGCTCCTACGAGCAGTACTTC.

This chain links TRBV4-1 with TRBJ2-3, with D uncertain. Deletions cut 1 base from V and 2 bases from J, with 7 bases between. This CDR3 has 14 residues. Germline V gives CDR1 MGHRA, CDR2 YSYEKL. The CDR3 sequence is CASSQGPTTDTQYF. CDR3 sequence (DNA): TGCGCCAGCAGCCAAGGTCCTACCACAGATACGCAGTATTTT.

This clone is medium-sized in the sample. The V call is TRBV5-1, the J call TRBJ1-2, with D possibly being TRBD1 (5 bases). CDR1 and CDR2 (germline): SGHRS, YFSETQ. V lost 0 bases and J 8 bases, leaving 17 bases between the germline ends. This CDR3 spans 15 amino acids. CDR3 sequence: CASSLEAGKVRGYTF. The CDR3 nucleotides are TGCGCCAGCAGCTTGGAAGCAGGGAAGGTTCGCGGCTACACCTTC.

V and J are TRBV4-2 and TRBJ1-5; a possible D gene is TRBD1 (6 bases). The CDR3 contains 14 residues. Trimming stripped 3 bases from V and 2 bases from J, with 8 bases between. Germline assignment: CDR1 LGHNA and CDR2 YNFKEQ. CDR3 amino acids: CASSHPGGNQPQHF. The CDR3 DNA reads TGTGCCAGCAGCCATCCAGGGGGCAATCAGCCCCAGCATTTT.

V is TRBV10-3 and J is TRBJ1-2; 7 bases line up with TRBD1. CDR3 length: 13 amino acids. In germline, CDR1 is ENHRY, CDR2 SYGVKD. V trimming: 5 bases; J trimming: 4 bases; junction bases outside the gene matches: 4. This chain's CDR3 is CAISQGDGYGYTF. CDR3 nucleotides: TGTGCCATCAGTCAGGGGGACGGCTATGGCTACACCTTC.

The chain couples TRBV7-9 to TRBJ2-3; 7 bases map to TRBD2. CDR1 SEHNR and CDR2 FQNEAQ come from the germline V gene (reference sequence). V shed 7 bases, J shed 2 bases, and the junction held 6 bases outside the gene matches. The CDR3 spans 14 residues. The CDR3 region is CASIASGLTDTQYF. Written as DNA, the CDR3 is TGTGCCAGCATCGCTAGCGGACTCACAGATACGCAGTATTTT.

This chain links TRBV25-1 with TRBJ1-6, with 11 bases lining up with TRBD1. CDR3 length: 14 residues. CDR1 is MGHDK, CDR2 SYGVNS, per germline. Trimming cost V 4 bases and J 10 bases; bases outside gene matches: 3. The chain's CDR3 is CASSAGTGGSPLHF. As DNA, the CDR3 is TGTGCCAGCAGTGCAGGGACAGGGGGATCACCCCTCCACTTT.

The chain uses TRBV6-1 and TRBJ1-4; the match to TRBD1 covers 10 bases. CDR3 size: 15 residues. With 1 base clipped from V and 7 bases from J, the junction kept 3 bases outside the gene matches. Germline-derived CDR1 and CDR2 are MNHNS and SASEGT. The DNA for the CDR3 is TGTGCCAGCAGTGAAGTGACAGGGGGCGGTGAAAAACTGTTTTTT. Translation gives CASSEVTGGGEKLFF.

J is TRBJ2-5 and V is TRBV27; TRBD2 aligns across 10 bases. J gave up 7 bases and V 6 bases, and 5 bases lay outside the gene matches. The CDR3 spans 13 residues. CDR1 MNHEY and CDR2 SMNVEV come from the germline V gene (reference sequence). For the CDR3, the DNA is TGTGCCAGCAGACCCGAGCGGGGGGGGACCCAGTACTTC. The encoded protein is CASRPERGGTQYF.

This chain links TRBV3-1 (or the pseudogene TRBV3-2) with TRBJ1-4; D is ambiguous. This CDR3 contains 17 residues. V lost 0 bases to trimming and J lost 5 bases, with 16 bases between them. Germline lookup yields CDR1 LGHDT and CDR2 YNNKEL (reference sequence). CDR3 sequence: CASSQDLYPRTNEKLFF. The CDR3 coding sequence is TGTGCCAGCAGCCAAGATCTTTACCCCAGAACAAATGAAAAACTGTTTTTT.

The chain uses TRBV28 and TRBJ1-5; D gene unclear. The V gene lost 8 bases and the J gene lost 7 bases, with 18 bases spanning the gap. From germline, CDR1 is MDHEN and CDR2 SYDVKM. The CDR3 runs 14 residues. The CDR3 spells CASREALSGQPQHF. CDR3 sequence (DNA): TGTGCCAGCCGAGAGGCACTCAGCGGGCAGCCCCAGCATTTT.

The genes are TRBV5-6 and TRBJ2-3; D is unclear. The germline gives CDR1 SGHDT, CDR2 YYEEEE. This CDR3 spans 14 amino acids. The V and J ends lost 1 base and 7 bases respectively, with 13 bases between them. Written as DNA, the CDR3 is TGTGCCAGCAGCTTGTTCAGGAGTGGCAATACGCAGTATTTT. This gives the protein CASSLFRSGNTQYF. Together with reference TRBV5-6 and TRBJ2-3, the CDR3 gives the full variable domain: DAGVTQSPTHLIKTRGQQVTLRCSPKSGHDTVSWYQQALGQGPQFIFQYYEEEERQRGNFPDRFSGHQFPNYSSELNVNALLLGDSALYLCASSLFRSGNTQYFGPGTRLTVL.

The chain uses TRBV6-2 or TRBV6-3 and TRBJ2-5; no definite D call. Trimming left V 2 bases short and J 2 bases short, with 9 bases between. The CDR3 length is 14 residues. The germline V gene has CDR1 MNHEY and CDR2 SVGEGT. As DNA, the CDR3 is TGTGCCAGCAGTTACGGCAACAGTCAAGAGACCCAGTACTTC. It translates to CASSYGNSQETQYF.